This T cell receptor beta chain was captured by sequencing in a study of beta chain features in type 1 diabetes. As for the study in general: Examined across all samples were about 99,000,000 sorted cells.

This clone was recorded a few times. Expressed TCRB transcripts were sequenced because the isolated RNA had all been reverse transcribed beforehand. Sequenced by immunoSEQ multiplex PCR; TCRdb stores in-frame clones only, minus some. The sample yields about 230,000 clones, 9.6% seen once. Averaging approximately 110 mL, one heparinised blood draw came from each individual donor. The clonotype originates from a young woman in good health. Sequencing was done on a sample of naive CD4+ T cells from blood.

The chain's CDR3 is CASSQDNRANTEAFF. In DNA, the CDR3 is TGTGCCAGCAGCCAAGATAACAGGGCGAACACTGAAGCTTTCTTT. The rearrangement joins TRBV14 to TRBJ1-1, with D possibly matching TRBD1 (6 bases). Trimming pared 0 bases from V and 1 base from J, leaving 9 bases between. This CDR3 contains 15 residues. The germline CDR1 and CDR2 sequences are SGHDN and FVKESK. The complete variable domain, with remaining parts taken from reference TRBV14 and TRBJ1-1, reads EAGVTQFPSHSVIEKGQTVTLRCDPISGHDNLYWYRRVMGKEIKFLLHFVKESKQDESGMPNNRFLAERTGGTYSTLKVQPAELEDSGVYFCASSQDNRANTEAFFGQGTRLTVV.